This record concerns one TCR beta chain sequence. Its specificity is unknown. This specimen belongs to a study of vaccination effects on CD4 cells after COVID-19. The study's findings and limits: Vaccine- and infection-induced clones showed marked clonal contraction late following vaccination.

The data were produced by immunoSEQ multiplex PCR, yet TCRdb's version contains in-frame clones alone and is incomplete. The data show some 30,000 clones, roughly four fifths seen once. Germline V gene sequence: CDR1 MNHNY, CDR2 SVGAGI (reference sequence). The CDR3 sequence is 14 residues long. With 4 bases clipped from V and 5 bases from J, the junction kept 3 bases outside the gene matches. The ViraFEST assay expanded antigen-specific CD4+ T cells with viral peptide pools before sequencing. Upon completion of more than 9 days in culture, CD4+ T cells were isolated. Every participant took two doses of the BNT162b2 or mRNA-1273 vaccine.

The sequencing here drew on CD4+ T cells from PBMCs cultured with HCoV-229E spike peptides, taken after COVID-19 vaccination. The genes are TRBV6-6 and TRBJ2-5, with 11 bases that match TRBD2. This TCR was recovered from a human donor who received a COVID-19 vaccine. This chain's CDR3 is CASSFSGGAETQYF. In DNA, the CDR3 is TGTGCCAGCAGTTTTAGCGGGGGGGCGGAGACCCAGTACTTC.